The 30 T cell receptor beta chains reported below all come from one sample, sequenced in a study of T cells in Graves' hyperthyroidism and ophthalmopathy. TCR beta CDR3 regions were amplified from RNA. Researchers ran a first-round RT-PCR on the TCR CDR3 using the HTBI primer set. Each CDR3 protein gets one entry after TCRdb re-called the multiplex PCR reads with MiXCR. The sample records hundreds of thousands of distinct CDR3 sequences, just under 20% being singletons. The sequencing sample was made of blood. The receptor source for this set is a man in his forties or fifties with Graves' ophthalmopathy.

J is TRBJ1-5 and V is TRBV6-1; D gene unclear. Germline V gives CDR1 MNHNS, CDR2 SASEGT. The CDR3 is 17 residues long. The V end was cut by 8 bases, the J end by 7 bases, with 27 bases between. The CDR3 nucleotides read TGTGCCAGCCTCGGCGTGGGTGCACGCAATGATTGGCAGCCCCAGCATTTT. Translation: CASLGVGARNDWQPQHF.

In this sample, this clonotype turned up many times. V and J are TRBV11-1 and TRBJ2-1, with 9 positions matching TRBD1. The CDR3 extends over 15 amino acids. The trim removed 6 bases at V and 6 bases at J, leaving 9 bases unmatched. Germline-derived CDR1 and CDR2 are SGHAT and FQDESV (reference sequence). The CDR3 sequence is CASRRTGGNGNEQFF. The CDR3 DNA reads as TGTGCCAGCAGACGCACAGGGGGCAATGGCAATGAGCAGTTCTTC.

This clonotype has just a few counts. The V call is TRBV5-8, the J call TRBJ1-2; D ambiguous. The CDR3 length is 13 residues. Trimming left V 1 base short and J 4 bases short, with 8 bases between. Germline CDR1 SGHTS, CDR2 YDEGEE. As DNA, the CDR3 is TGTGCCAGCAGCTTGTTTTCGATCTATGGCTACACCTTC. This encodes CASSLFSIYGYTF.

V gene TRBV19 combines with J gene TRBJ2-2; 12 bases align to TRBD2. There are 18 residues in the CDR3. The V gene end was trimmed by 5 bases and the J gene end by 2 bases; junction bases not matched to a gene: 9. Germline-derived CDR1 and CDR2 are LNHDA and SQIVND (reference sequence). This CDR3 is CASSSSTSGGTNTGELFF. In DNA form, the CDR3 reads TGTGCCAGTAGTTCCTCGACTAGCGGGGGTACAAACACCGGGGAGCTGTTTTTT.

This clonotype was found a few times. This chain links TRBV7-9 with TRBJ2-1, with 10 nucleotides matching TRBD1. The germline gives CDR1 SEHNR, CDR2 FQNEAQ (reference sequence). The junction had 8 bases not matched to a gene; V was cut back by 4 bases and J by 2 bases. The CDR3 has 17 residues. Here the CDR3 DNA reads TGTGCCAGCAGCTCCCGGGACAGGGGACCCCCCTACAATGAGCAGTTCTTC. It codes for CASSSRDRGPPYNEQFF.

This clonotype was recorded a few times. The gene calls are TRBV19 and TRBJ2-2; the D is unclear. Germline CDR1 LNHDA, CDR2 SQIVND (reference sequence). V lost 5 bases and J lost 6, with 7 bases in between. The CDR3 consists of 12 residues. This CDR3 is CASSQISGELFF. Written as DNA, the CDR3 is TGTGCCAGTAGTCAGATTTCCGGGGAGCTGTTTTTT. Based on the CDR3 plus reference TRBV19 and TRBJ2-2, the full variable domain is DGGITQSPKYLFRKEGQNVTLSCEQNLNHDAMYWYRQDPGQGLRLIYYSQIVNDFQKGDIAEGYSVSREKKESFPLTVTSAQKNPTAFYLCASSQISGELFFGEGSRLTVL.

This clonotype was seen at least ten times. The CDR3, as DNA: TGTGCCAGCAGTCCCTTTAGCAATCAGCCCCAGCATTTT. This translates into CASSPFSNQPQHF. The chain has TRBV9 and TRBJ1-5; D is undetermined. The CDR3 extends over 13 amino acids. V was clipped by 5 bases and J by 0 bases, with 6 bases between them. Looked up from germline, CDR1 is SGDLS and CDR2 is YYNGEE. Complete variable domain (other parts from reference TRBV9 and TRBJ1-5): DSGVTQTPKHLITATGQRVTLRCSPRSGDLSVYWYQQSLDQGLQFLIQYYNGEERAKGNILERFSAQQFPDLHSELNLSSLELGDSALYFCASSPFSNQPQHFGDGTRLSIL.

V is TRBV5-1 and J is TRBJ1-1, with D uncertain. Germline CDR1 is SGHRS and CDR2 is YFSETQ. The CDR3 has 15 residues. V shed 7 bases and J shed 4 bases, with 20 bases lying between them. CDR3 nucleotide sequence: TGCGCCAGCTTTCAAGAACCGGGAGGGAGCACTGAAGCTTTCTTT. Translation gives CASFQEPGGSTEAFF.

This clonotype was seen at least ten times. The V gene is TRBV28, the J gene TRBJ2-3; TRBD2 aligns across 14 bases. The CDR3 length is 17 residues. V shed 4 bases and J 2 bases; nucleotides not matched to a gene: 5. The germline CDR1 and CDR2 sequences are MDHEN and SYDVKM. In DNA form, the CDR3 reads TGTGCCAGCAGTTCCCTGACTAGCGGGAGGGCCACAGATACGCAGTATTTT. Translated: CASSSLTSGRATDTQYF.

In this sample, this clonotype turned up many times. This rearrangement joins TRBV3-1 to TRBJ2-3; D is unresolved. V was clipped by 4 bases and J by 0 bases, with 8 bases between them. This CDR3 is 14 amino acids long. The germline V gene has CDR1 LGHDT and CDR2 YNNKEL (reference sequence). The CDR3 DNA sequence: TGTGCCAGCAGCCCGATCTCTAGCACAGATACGCAGTATTTT. It is translated as CASSPISSTDTQYF.

This clonotype came up many times. The CDR3 coding sequence is TGTGCCATCCATAGCGGGAGAGGGCACCAGACCCAGTACTTC. Protein sequence: CAIHSGRGHQTQYF. The genes are TRBV28 and TRBJ2-5, with 9 nucleotides matching TRBD2. The CDR3 loop spans 14 amino acids. Germline V gene lookup returns CDR1 MDHEN and CDR2 SYDVKM. V lost 10 bases to trimming and J lost 6 bases; unmatched junction nucleotides: 12. The full variable domain, with the rest looked up from reference TRBV28 and TRBJ2-5, is DVKVTQSSRYLVKRTGEKVFLECVQDMDHENMFWYRQDPGLGLRLIYFSYDVKMKEKGDIPEGYSVSREKKERFSLILESASTNQTSMYLCAIHSGRGHQTQYFGPGTRLLVL.

This clonotype was recorded at least ten times. The chain combines TRBV2 with TRBJ2-2, with 7 bases matching TRBD1. The CDR3 extends over 15 amino acids. Losses at the gene ends were 3 bases for V and 1 base for J; bases not matched to a gene: 2. Germline V gene data show CDR1 as SNHLY and CDR2 as FYNNEI. CDR3 bases: TGTGCCAGCAGTGAGGACAGGTTGAACACCGGGGAGCTGTTTTTT. As protein: CASSEDRLNTGELFF.

The gene calls are TRBV13 and TRBJ2-1; 7 bases agree with TRBD2. The V segment lost 5 bases and the J segment 0 bases; nucleotides outside the gene matches: 7. The CDR3 loop spans 16 amino acids. The germline CDR1 and CDR2 sequences are PRHDT and FYEKMQ (reference sequence). The CDR3 sequence: CASSARSGGSYNEQFF. The CDR3 nucleotides are TGTGCCAGCAGCGCTCGTTCGGGGGGCTCCTACAATGAGCAGTTCTTC.

J is TRBJ2-4 and V is TRBV6-2 or TRBV6-3; 7 bases agree with TRBD1. Trimming removed 2 bases from V and 3 bases from J; junction bases left unmatched: 4. This CDR3 spans 15 amino acids. Germline V gene data show CDR1 as MNHEY and CDR2 as SVGEGT. This CDR3 is CASSYGAGGKNIQYF. CDR3 bases: TGTGCCAGCAGTTACGGGGCAGGGGGCAAAAACATTCAGTACTTC.

The sample holds many counts of this clonotype. The chain joins TRBV6-1 to TRBJ1-1; the match to TRBD1 covers 8 bases. CDR1 is MNHNS, CDR2 SASEGT, per germline. There are 16 residues in the CDR3. With V trimmed by 5 bases and J by 0 bases, 8 bases remained unmatched. CDR3 residues: CASSPDRGRLNTEAFF. CDR3 DNA: TGTGCCAGCAGTCCTGACAGGGGACGGTTGAACACTGAAGCTTTCTTT.

The chain employs TRBV30 and TRBJ2-2; 9 nucleotides agree with TRBD2. This CDR3 is 17 amino acids long. J lost 9 bases, V lost 2 bases, and 16 bases had no gene match. Germline V gene lookup returns CDR1 GTSNPN and CDR2 SVGIG (reference sequence). In DNA form, the CDR3 reads TGTGCCTGGAGTCCCTTTAGGACTAGCGAAGATACCCGGGAGCTGTTTTTT. Translation gives CAWSPFRTSEDTRELFF.

V and J are TRBV7-9 and TRBJ2-3; 14 nucleotides line up with TRBD2. CDR1 is SEHNR, CDR2 FQNEAQ, per germline (reference sequence). This CDR3 spans 14 amino acids. Germline trimming cut 10 bases from V and 4 bases from J; bases unmatched to any gene: 4. The CDR3 here is CAIRLAGGPDTQYF. Here the CDR3 DNA reads TGTGCCATCCGACTAGCGGGAGGGCCAGATACGCAGTATTTT.

This clonotype was picked up many times. V is TRBV9 and J is TRBJ2-1; the D is unclear. CDR1 is SGDLS and CDR2 is YYNGEE in the germline V gene. This CDR3 is built from 12 residues. The germline V and J ends were trimmed by 2 bases and 4 bases, with 4 bases remaining between them. CDR3: CASSVGYNEQFF. For the CDR3, the DNA is TGTGCCAGCAGCGTCGGATACAATGAGCAGTTCTTC.

There are many counts of this clonotype. The genes are TRBV5-1 and TRBJ2-2, with a tentative D call TRBD2 (6 bases). The CDR3 runs 15 residues. Per the germline V gene, CDR1 is SGHRS and CDR2 is YFSETQ. Trimming shortened V by 3 bases and J by 2 bases, and 11 bases separated the two germline ends. The CDR3 DNA reads TGCGCCAGCAGCTCACAGGAGGGCAACACCGGGGAGCTGTTTTTT. Translation: CASSSQEGNTGELFF.

This clonotype has ten or more counts. This chain connects TRBV5-1 to TRBJ2-1, with D maybe TRBD2 (7 bases). Between the trimmed V and J ends, which lost 0 bases and 4 bases, there was a span of 14 bases. This CDR3 comprises 16 residues. The germline CDR1 and CDR2 sequences are SGHRS and YFSETQ. CDR3 sequence reads: CASSLASGGAYNEQFF. The DNA of the CDR3 is TGCGCCAGCAGCTTGGCCAGTGGGGGGGCGTACAATGAGCAGTTCTTC.

This rearrangement joins TRBV6-1 to TRBJ2-5, with TRBD1 as a possible D gene (6 bases). Germline V gene data show CDR1 as MNHNS and CDR2 as SASEGT. There are 14 residues in the CDR3. Trimming took 7 bases from V and 4 from J, leaving 16 bases between them. The CDR3 is CASKLQGGRETQYF. CDR3 nucleotides: TGTGCCAGCAAACTACAGGGTGGACGAGAGACCCAGTACTTC.

The rearrangement uses TRBV20-1 and TRBJ1-1; 7 positions match TRBD1. CDR3 length: 14 amino acids. V was clipped by 2 bases and J by 10 bases; unmatched bases: 13. Germline V gene sequence: CDR1 DFQATT, CDR2 SNEGSKA (reference sequence). The CDR3 nucleotides read TGCAGTGCTAGAAGACAGGGAATCAACCGGGGAGCTTTCTTT. Translation gives CSARRQGINRGAFF.

This clonotype has at least ten counts. This chain joins TRBV7-2 and TRBJ2-2; D is unresolved. The CDR3 length is 14 residues. Germline V gene sequence: CDR1 SGHTA, CDR2 FQGNSA. V lost 1 base and J 6 bases, leaving 9 bases between the germline ends. The CDR3 nucleotides read TGTGCCAGCAGCTTAGACTTCGGACCCGGGGAGCTGTTTTTT. This sequence encodes CASSLDFGPGELFF.

This clonotype was seen ten or more times. The chain couples TRBV7-2 to TRBJ2-7; D gene unclear. The length of the CDR3 is 12 residues. The V end lost 6 bases, the J end lost 3 bases, and 9 bases lay between the germline ends. Germline V gene lookup returns CDR1 SGHTA and CDR2 FQGNSA. CDR3 loop: CASSTEVYEQYF. As DNA, the CDR3 is TGTGCCAGCAGTACTGAGGTCTACGAGCAGTACTTC.

The chain couples TRBV12-3 or TRBV12-4 to TRBJ2-1, with D possibly TRBD2 on 6 matching bases. The CDR3 runs to 15 residues. The V and J ends lost 1 base and 2 bases respectively, with 9 bases between them. CDR3 protein: CASSLVGGAYNEQFF. CDR3 DNA sequence: TGTGCCAGCAGTTTAGTCGGCGGGGCCTACAATGAGCAGTTCTTC.

This clonotype has a count of ten or more. The V and J genes are TRBV6-1 and TRBJ2-5; 10 nucleotides line up with TRBD2. Germline CDR1 MNHNS, CDR2 SASEGT. This CDR3 is built from 15 residues. V was pared by 8 bases and J by 1 base, with 7 bases of the junction left unmatched. The chain's CDR3 is CASGPSGSVQETQYF. DNA of the CDR3: TGTGCCAGCGGCCCTAGCGGGAGTGTCCAAGAGACCCAGTACTTC.

The table lists this clonotype with many counts. The chain couples TRBV30 to TRBJ2-3; 10 bases line up with TRBD2. This CDR3 has 16 amino acids. The J segment lost 1 base and the V segment lost 0 bases, leaving 4 bases of the junction unmatched. The V gene's germline CDR1 is GTSNPN and CDR2 SVGIG (reference sequence). In DNA form, the CDR3 reads TGTGCCTGGAGTGTACAAGCGGGAGGGGGCACAGATACGCAGTATTTT. It yields the protein CAWSVQAGGGTDTQYF.

This clonotype was counted at least ten times. This chain uses TRBV7-8 with TRBJ2-3; a possible D gene is TRBD1 (7 bases). V was cut by 0 bases and J by 1 base, with 17 bases left in between. Looked up from germline, CDR1 is SGHVS and CDR2 is FQNEAQ. There are 18 residues in the CDR3. The CDR3 here is CASSLARSGGSRTDTQYF. In nucleotides, the CDR3 is TGTGCCAGCAGCTTAGCCCGCTCAGGGGGGTCCCGCACAGATACGCAGTATTTT.

J is TRBJ2-6 and V is TRBV7-8, with TRBD1 matching over 9 bases. V dropped 1 base and J dropped 2; count of bases not matched to a gene: 9. Germline values: CDR1 SGHVS, CDR2 FQNEAQ. The CDR3 covers 19 residues. CDR3 in amino acids: CASSLEDRGMWAGANVLTF. DNA of the CDR3: TGTGCCAGCAGCTTAGAGGACAGGGGAATGTGGGCTGGGGCCAACGTCCTGACTTTC.

This clonotype was picked up a small number of times. The rearrangement joins TRBV9 to TRBJ2-7, with 7 nucleotides matching TRBD2. The CDR3 is 14 residues long. With 4 bases clipped from V and 5 bases from J, the junction kept 9 bases outside the gene matches. Germline CDR1 and CDR2: SGDLS and YYNGEE. The CDR3 protein is CASSPRAGAHEQYF. The CDR3 region has the DNA TGTGCCAGCAGCCCCCGCGCGGGAGCTCACGAGCAGTACTTC.